This T cell receptor (beta chain) derives from a study of cytomegalovirus exposure and HLA in healthy donors. This clone has only one observation. Both 60 Vbeta primers and 13 Jbeta primers went into the PCR. Profiling relied on immunoSEQ multiplex PCR, and the TCRdb table lists in-frame clones only, not all of them. The table includes about 270,000 clones, roughly 89% detected once. V gave up 4 bases and J gave up 6 bases; unmatched junction bases: 4. Germline CDR1 is SQVTM and CDR2 is ANQGSEA. CDR3 length: 13 amino acids. The chain combines TRBV29-1 with TRBJ2-1, with 9 bases fitting TRBD2. What was sequenced was PBMCs. The clonotype originates from a middle-aged man in good health and CMV-seropositive. The CDR3 reads CSVVIAGANEQFF. For the CDR3, the DNA is TGCAGCGTTGTGATAGCGGGAGCCAATGAGCAGTTCTTC.